This entry is about one TCR beta chain. Its antigen is still unknown. With 0 bases removed from V and 8 bases from J, the gap between germline ends came to 11 bases. CDR1 and CDR2 (germline): SGHNT, YYREEE (reference sequence). The CDR3 runs 14 residues. Both 60 Vbeta primers and 13 Jbeta primers went into the PCR. Using immunoSEQ multiplex PCR, the repertoire was profiled, and TCRdb retains in-frame clones only, with some absent. The sample contains more than 120,000 clones, 80% of which appear only once. The sample belongs to a study of cytomegalovirus exposure and HLA in healthy donors. Points from the study as a whole: Researchers counted around 180 TCR beta chains as cytomegalovirus-associated. Analyzed later, association rates of TCRs varied across HLA loci, with DRB1 most and HLA-C fewest.

Each donor was healthy, and each was a bone marrow donor. V is TRBV5-4 and J is TRBJ1-4; D is ambiguous. What was sequenced was PBMCs. The receptor's source is a woman aged 25 to 39 in good health and CMV-seronegative. The CDR3 DNA reads TGTGCCAGCAGCTTGGCCGGGGAAGGCGAAAAACTGTTTTTT. Its translation: CASSLAGEGEKLFF.